These 16 T cell receptor beta chains originate from one sample sequenced in a study of cytomegalovirus exposure and HLA in healthy donors. Vbeta (60) and Jbeta (13) primers were used in the PCR. Libraries were prepared by immunoSEQ multiplex PCR; TCRdb keeps only in-frame clonotypes and omits some of them. The table includes fewer than 200,000 clones, approximately 81% detected once. Input material: PBMCs. These receptors were taken from a woman between 25 and 40 years old in good health and CMV-seronegative.

The chain employs TRBV5-1 and TRBJ1-1; D unclear. V was cut by 0 bases and J by 0 bases, with 9 bases left in between. The CDR3 runs to 15 residues. Germline V lookup: CDR1 SGHRS, CDR2 YFSETQ. The CDR3 DNA sequence: TGCGCCAGCAGCTTGGCCATTAGCCTGAACACTGAAGCTTTCTTT. This codes for CASSLAISLNTEAFF.

This clone came up once. The chain couples TRBV11-3 to TRBJ2-7; D not resolved. CDR1 is SGHNT, CDR2 YENEEA, per germline. V lost 2 bases, J lost 1 base, and 9 bases lay in between. There are 14 residues in the CDR3. The CDR3 DNA sequence: TGTGCCAGCAGCTTAACCAGTTCATCCTACGAGCAGTACTTC. It is translated as CASSLTSSSYEQYF.

The gene calls are TRBV7-2 and TRBJ1-5; the D gene is possibly TRBD1 (6 bases). Trimming left V 6 bases short and J 7 bases short, with 19 bases between. Germline assignment: CDR1 SGHTA and CDR2 FQGNSA. The CDR3 extends over 15 amino acids. CDR3 sequence reads: CASSSRILDSQPQHF. In nucleotides, the CDR3 is TGTGCCAGCAGTTCACGCATCTTGGACAGCCAGCCCCAGCATTTT. Full variable domain (missing parts from reference TRBV7-2 and TRBJ1-5): GAGVSQSPSNKVTEKGKDVELRCDPISGHTALYWYRQSLGQGLEFLIYFQGNSAPDKSGLPSDRFSAERTGGSVSTLTIQRTQQEDSAVYLCASSSRILDSQPQHFGDGTRLSIL.

The J gene is TRBJ2-7, the V gene TRBV7-8, with D possibly matching TRBD1 (5 bases). The V end lost 5 bases, the J end lost 0 bases, and 14 bases lay between the germline ends. The CDR3 spans 15 residues. Germline V lookup: CDR1 SGHVS, CDR2 FQNEAQ. The CDR3 loop is CASSPRQSSSYEQYF. CDR3 DNA: TGTGCCAGCAGCCCCCGACAGTCGAGCTCCTACGAGCAGTACTTC.

Regarding this clone: The germline gene is not matched at one end of the junction; a read error may be the cause. The gene calls are TRBV29-1 and TRBJ2-6; tentative D call: TRBD2 (6 bases). CDR1 and CDR2 (germline): SQVTM, ANQGSEA. The length of the CDR3 is 15 residues. CDR3 amino acids: CSVGAGRSGANGLTF. DNA for the CDR3: TGCAGCGTTGGAGCAGGGAGGTCTGGGGCCAACGGCCTGACTTTC.

V is TRBV28 and J is TRBJ1-5, with 7 bases that match TRBD1. The ends lost 8 bases at V and 3 bases at J; junction bases unmatched: 7. Germline loops: CDR1 MDHEN, CDR2 SYDVKM. The CDR3 contains 14 residues. This chain's CDR3 is CASLDRRINQPQHF. CDR3 sequence (DNA): TGTGCCAGCCTGGACAGGAGGATCAATCAGCCCCAGCATTTT.

The chain joins TRBV28 to TRBJ2-7, with 10 bases fitting TRBD2. The CDR3 loop spans 17 amino acids. CDR1 is MDHEN and CDR2 is SYDVKM in the germline V gene. With V trimmed by 5 bases and J by 2 bases, 12 bases remained unmatched. The CDR3 spells CASSPFRLAGRAYEQYF. CDR3 coding DNA: TGTGCCAGCAGTCCCTTTAGACTAGCGGGCAGGGCCTACGAGCAGTACTTC. The full variable domain, its missing parts supplied by reference TRBV28 and TRBJ2-7, is DVKVTQSSRYLVKRTGEKVFLECVQDMDHENMFWYRQDPGLGLRLIYFSYDVKMKEKGDIPEGYSVSREKKERFSLILESASTNQTSMYLCASSPFRLAGRAYEQYFGPGTRLTVT.

The rearrangement joins TRBV7-8 to TRBJ2-1, with TRBD2 matching over 8 bases. The junction had 14 bases not matched to a gene; V was cut back by 6 bases and J by 7 bases. The CDR3 totals 16 residues. Germline assignment: CDR1 SGHVS and CDR2 FQNEAQ. This CDR3 is CASRNYGGAYENEQFF. CDR3 coding DNA: TGTGCCAGCAGAAACTACGGGGGGGCCTATGAAAATGAGCAGTTCTTC.

The V call is TRBV4-1, the J call TRBJ1-1, with a tentative D call TRBD1 (6 bases). CDR3 size: 15 residues. Germline lookup yields CDR1 MGHRA and CDR2 YSYEKL. Trimming stripped 6 bases from V and 1 base from J, with 15 bases between. This CDR3 is CASRERTVKNTEAFF. The CDR3 DNA follows: TGCGCCAGCAGAGAAAGGACAGTGAAGAACACTGAAGCTTTCTTT.

This chain joins TRBV28 and TRBJ1-2; D gene unclear. V lost 1 base and J 3 bases, leaving 6 bases between the germline ends. Germline-derived CDR1 and CDR2 are MDHEN and SYDVKM. CDR3 length: 13 residues. As DNA, the CDR3 is TGTGCCAGCAGTTTATCGGGGTACTATGGCTACACCTTC. It yields the protein CASSLSGYYGYTF.

The chain's CDR3 is CASIAGIQETQYF. In DNA, the CDR3 is TGTGCCAGCATTGCGGGGATCCAAGAGACCCAGTACTTC. This chain joins TRBV2 and TRBJ2-5; a possible D gene is TRBD2 (6 bases). V dropped 7 bases and J dropped 1 base, with 10 bases sitting between them. Germline CDR1 reads SNHLY; CDR2 reads FYNNEI. CDR3 length equals 13 residues.

CDR3 loop: CASSLHLNQGPQPQHF. In nucleotides, the CDR3 is TGTGCCAGCAGCTTGCATTTGAACCAGGGGCCTCAGCCCCAGCATTTT. V is TRBV5-4 and J is TRBJ1-5, with D tentatively TRBD1 (6 bases). The CDR3 loop spans 16 amino acids. CDR1 and CDR2 from the germline V gene are SGHNT and YYREEE (reference sequence). The V and J ends lost 1 base and 6 bases respectively, with 17 bases between them.

The chain combines TRBV27 with TRBJ1-4; D possibly corresponds to TRBD1 (6 bases). The CDR3 runs 13 residues. Trimming took 4 bases from V and 8 from J, leaving 11 bases between them. Germline V gives CDR1 MNHEY, CDR2 SMNVEV (reference sequence). The CDR3 reads CASSWGHSEKLFF. The CDR3 DNA is TGTGCCAGCAGTTGGGGACATTCCGAAAAACTGTTTTTT. Supplemented by reference TRBV27 and TRBJ1-4, the full variable domain reads EAQVTQNPRYLITVTGKKLTVTCSQNMNHEYMSWYRQDPGLGLRQIYYSMNVEVTDKGDVPEGYKVSRKEKRNFPLILESPSPNQTSLYFCASSWGHSEKLFFGSGTQLSVL.

A few counts support this clone. The rearrangement uses TRBV15 and TRBJ2-5; 9 bases fit TRBD1. Matching the DNA end better, TRBJ2-7 makes the J call doubtful. CDR1 and CDR2 from the germline V gene are LNHNV and YYDKDF (reference sequence). CDR3 length: 13 amino acids. Here the CDR3 DNA reads TGTGCCACCAGCAGGGACAGGGGCTACGAGCAGTACTTC. Translated, it gives CATSRDRGYEQYF.

The chain is built from TRBV5-4 and TRBJ2-1; no clear D gene. V lost 4 bases and J 7 bases, leaving 18 bases between the germline ends. Germline CDR1 reads SGHNT; CDR2 reads YYREEE (reference sequence). The CDR3 is 15 residues long. The CDR3 nucleotides are TGTGCCAGCAGCCCTCCAGTCTGGTCGCGGAATGAGCAGTTCTTC. As protein: CASSPPVWSRNEQFF.

The chain couples TRBV21-1 to TRBJ1-3. TRBV21-1 is noted as a pseudogene. The CDR3 spans 15 residues. DNA of the CDR3: TGTGCCAGCAGTCAAGAGCGGGCAGCCGGGAACACCATATATTTT. This gives the protein CASSQERAAGNTIYF.